The present entry profiles one TCR beta chain with its context. The sample's time point: new active TB diagnosis, blood taken before or within 7 days of starting treatment. From germline, CDR1 is SQVTM and CDR2 ANQGSEA. Unmatched junction bases numbered 4, after V lost 6 bases and J lost 3 bases. The length of the CDR3 is 13 residues. Method: immunoSEQ multiplex PCR; TCRdb's copy keeps in-frame clones and lacks some. In the table there are 30,000 to 35,000 clones, roughly 93% of which are singletons. The data originate from a study of T cells in tuberculosis. The overall study: T cells were selected with CD1B tetramers loaded with glucose monomycolate. In South Africa, adults with active tuberculosis were compared with IGRA-negative and latently infected IGRA-positive adolescents.

The chain uses TRBV29-1 and TRBJ1-2; 10 positions agree with TRBD1. Specimen: PBMCs, collected at tuberculosis diagnosis. The receptor's source is an adult with tuberculosis. The DNA for the CDR3 is TGCAGCGTGACAGGGGGCGACGACTATGGCTACACCTTC. This encodes CSVTGGDDYGYTF. Together with reference TRBV29-1 and TRBJ1-2, the CDR3 gives the full variable domain: SAVISQKPSRDICQRGTSLTIQCQVDSQVTMMFWYRQQPGQSLTLIATANQGSEATYESGFVIDKFPISRPNLTFSTLTVSNMSPEDSSIYLCSVTGGDDYGYTFGSGTRLTVV.